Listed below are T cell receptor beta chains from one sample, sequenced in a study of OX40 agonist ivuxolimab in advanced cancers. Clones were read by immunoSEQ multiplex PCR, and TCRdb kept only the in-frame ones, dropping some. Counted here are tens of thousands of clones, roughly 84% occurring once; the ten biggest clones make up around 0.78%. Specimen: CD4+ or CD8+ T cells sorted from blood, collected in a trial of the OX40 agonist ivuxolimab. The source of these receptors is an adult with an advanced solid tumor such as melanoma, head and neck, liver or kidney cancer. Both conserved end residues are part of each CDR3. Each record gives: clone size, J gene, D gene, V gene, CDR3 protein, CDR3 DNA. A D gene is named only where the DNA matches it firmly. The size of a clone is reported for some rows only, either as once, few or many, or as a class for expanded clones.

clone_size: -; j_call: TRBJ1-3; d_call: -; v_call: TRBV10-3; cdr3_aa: CAISAASWLGGNTIYF; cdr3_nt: TGTGCCATCAGTGCGGCAAGCTGGCTCGGAGGAAACACCATATATTTT
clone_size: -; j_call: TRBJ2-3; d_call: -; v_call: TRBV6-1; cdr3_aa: CASSEPNTDTQYF; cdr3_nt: TGTGCCAGCAGTGAACCAAACACAGATACGCAGTATTTT
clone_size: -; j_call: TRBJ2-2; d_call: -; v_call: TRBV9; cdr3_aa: CASSVRVQSGTGELFF; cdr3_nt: TGTGCCAGCAGCGTACGGGTACAGTCGGGAACCGGGGAGCTGTTTTTT
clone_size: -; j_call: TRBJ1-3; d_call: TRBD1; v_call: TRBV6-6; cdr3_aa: CASSPTGVGNTIYF; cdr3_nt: TGTGCCAGCAGCCCGACAGGGGTCGGAAACACCATATATTTT
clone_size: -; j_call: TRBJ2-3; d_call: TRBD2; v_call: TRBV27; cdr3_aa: CASSLGTSGAQDTQYF; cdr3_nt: TGTGCCAGCAGCCTAGGGACTAGCGGGGCCCAAGATACGCAGTATTTT
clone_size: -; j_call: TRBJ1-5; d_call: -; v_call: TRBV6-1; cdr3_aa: CASSVGRGKNQPQHF; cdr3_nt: TGTGCCAGCAGTGTGGGACGGGGGAAGAATCAGCCCCAGCATTTT
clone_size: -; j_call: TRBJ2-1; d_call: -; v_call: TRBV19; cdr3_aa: CASGAVRTIYNEQFF; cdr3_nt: TGTGCCAGTGGTGCCGTTCGGACTATCTACAATGAGCAGTTCTTC
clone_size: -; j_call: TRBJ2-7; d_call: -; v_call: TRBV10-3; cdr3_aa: CAIMGVSYEQYF; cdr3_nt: TGTGCCATCATGGGGGTCTCCTACGAGCAGTACTTC
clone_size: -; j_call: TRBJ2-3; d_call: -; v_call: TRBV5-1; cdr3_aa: CASSASTDTQYF; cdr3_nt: TGCGCCAGCAGCGCCAGCACAGATACGCAGTATTTT
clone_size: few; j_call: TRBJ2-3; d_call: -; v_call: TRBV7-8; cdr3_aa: CASGASTDTQYF; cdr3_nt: TGTGCCAGCGGGGCTAGCACAGATACGCAGTATTTT
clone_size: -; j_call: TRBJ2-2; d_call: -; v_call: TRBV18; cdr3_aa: CASSPPYANTGELFF; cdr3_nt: TGTGCCAGCTCACCACCATACGCGAACACCGGGGAGCTGTTTTTT
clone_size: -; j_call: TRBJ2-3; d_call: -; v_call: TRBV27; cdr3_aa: CASRGGSTDTQYF; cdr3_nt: TGTGCCAGCAGAGGTGGGAGCACAGATACGCAGTATTTT
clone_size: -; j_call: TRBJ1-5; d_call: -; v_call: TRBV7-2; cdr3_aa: CASSLGQDQSQHF; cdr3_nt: TGTGCCAGCAGCTTAGGACAGGACCAGTCCCAGCATTTT
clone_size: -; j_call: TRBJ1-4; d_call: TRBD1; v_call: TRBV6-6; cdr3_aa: CASRSRDRVDNEKLFF; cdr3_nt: TGTGCCAGCAGGTCCCGGGACAGGGTGGATAATGAAAAACTGTTTTTT
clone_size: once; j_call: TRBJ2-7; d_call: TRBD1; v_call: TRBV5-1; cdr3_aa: CASSLAVTGGEQYF; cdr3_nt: TGCGCCAGCAGCTTGGCCGTGACAGGGGGCGAGCAGTACTTC
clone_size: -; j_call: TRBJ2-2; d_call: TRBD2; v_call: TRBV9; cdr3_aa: CASSVASGRGTGELFF; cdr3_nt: TGTGCCAGCAGCGTAGCTAGCGGGAGGGGAACCGGGGAGCTGTTTTTT
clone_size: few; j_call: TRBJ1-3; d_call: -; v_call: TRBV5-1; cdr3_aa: CASSLAQSARSGNTIYF; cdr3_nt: TGCGCCAGCAGCTTGGCCCAGTCAGCCCGCTCTGGAAACACCATATATTTT
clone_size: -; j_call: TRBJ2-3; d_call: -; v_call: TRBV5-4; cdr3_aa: CASSLAVFGGTDTQYF; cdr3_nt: TGTGCCAGCAGCTTGGCCGTCTTTGGGGGCACAGATACGCAGTATTTT
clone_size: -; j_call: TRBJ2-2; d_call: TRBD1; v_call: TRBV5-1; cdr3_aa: CASSWRQGDTGELFF; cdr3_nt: TGCGCCAGCAGCTGGAGACAGGGAGACACCGGGGAGCTGTTTTTT
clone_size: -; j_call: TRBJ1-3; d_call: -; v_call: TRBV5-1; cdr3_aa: CASSPRGDSGNTIYF; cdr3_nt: TGCGCCAGCAGCCCGAGGGGGGACTCTGGAAACACCATATATTTT
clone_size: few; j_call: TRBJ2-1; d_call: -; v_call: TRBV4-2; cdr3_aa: CASSQDHNNEQFF; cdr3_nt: TGTGCCAGCAGCCAAGACCACAACAATGAGCAGTTCTTC
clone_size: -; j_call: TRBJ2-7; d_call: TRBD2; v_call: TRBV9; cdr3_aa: CASSVGPTGAGGNYEQYF; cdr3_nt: TGTGCCAGCAGCGTAGGTCCAACTGGCGCGGGGGGAAACTACGAGCAGTACTTC
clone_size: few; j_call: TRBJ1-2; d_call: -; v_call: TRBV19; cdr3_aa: CASSLDLNYGYTF; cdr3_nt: TGTGCCAGTAGTTTGGACCTAAACTATGGCTACACCTTC
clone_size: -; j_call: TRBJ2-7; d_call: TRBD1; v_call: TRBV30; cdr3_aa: CAGRDRDSYEQYF; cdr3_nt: TGTGCCGGCCGGGACAGGGACTCCTACGAGCAGTACTTC
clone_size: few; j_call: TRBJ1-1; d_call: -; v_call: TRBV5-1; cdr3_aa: CASSLQTMNTEAFF; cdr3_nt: TGCGCCAGCAGCTTGCAAACAATGAACACTGAAGCTTTCTTT
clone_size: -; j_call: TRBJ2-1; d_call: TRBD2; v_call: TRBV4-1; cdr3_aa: CASSQDWTSDNPNEQFF; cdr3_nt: TGCGCCAGCAGCCAAGATTGGACTAGCGATAACCCCAATGAGCAGTTCTTC
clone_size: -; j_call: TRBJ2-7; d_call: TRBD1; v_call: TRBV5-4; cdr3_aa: CASSQDRGPSYEQYF; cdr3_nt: TGTGCCAGCAGCCAGGACAGGGGGCCCTCCTACGAGCAGTACTTC
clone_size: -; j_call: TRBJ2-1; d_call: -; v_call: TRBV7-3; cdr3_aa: CASSRYEAAGYNEQFF; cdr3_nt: TGTGCCAGCAGCAGGTACGAGGCGGCTGGTTACAATGAGCAGTTCTTC
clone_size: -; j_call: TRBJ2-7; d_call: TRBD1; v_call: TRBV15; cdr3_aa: CATSRDQRGHEQYF; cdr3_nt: TGTGCCACCAGCAGAGATCAAAGGGGGCACGAGCAGTACTTC
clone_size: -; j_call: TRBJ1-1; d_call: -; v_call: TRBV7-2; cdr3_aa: CASSITGNRNTEAFF; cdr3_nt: TGTGCCAGCAGCATAACAGGAAATCGGAACACTGAAGCTTTCTTT
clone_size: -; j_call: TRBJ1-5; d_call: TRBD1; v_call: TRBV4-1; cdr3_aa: CASSQTGTGGSQPQHF; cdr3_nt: TGCGCCAGCAGCCAAACCGGGACAGGGGGTAGTCAGCCCCAGCATTTT
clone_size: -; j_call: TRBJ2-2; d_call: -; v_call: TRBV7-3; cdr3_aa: CASSSPANTGELFF; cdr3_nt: TGTGCCAGCAGCTCACCCGCCAACACCGGGGAGCTGTTTTTT
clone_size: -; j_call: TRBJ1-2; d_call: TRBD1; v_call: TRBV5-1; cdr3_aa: CASSVGTGGIYGYTF; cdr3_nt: TGCGCCAGCAGCGTCGGGACAGGGGGCATCTATGGCTACACCTTC
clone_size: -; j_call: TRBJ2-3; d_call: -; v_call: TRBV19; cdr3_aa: CASSIDGVADTQYF; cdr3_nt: TGTGCCAGTAGTATAGATGGCGTAGCAGATACGCAGTATTTT
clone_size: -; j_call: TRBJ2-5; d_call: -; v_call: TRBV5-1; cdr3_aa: CASSFRGVLQETQYF; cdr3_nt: TGCGCCAGCAGCTTTAGAGGGGTATTGCAAGAGACCCAGTACTTC
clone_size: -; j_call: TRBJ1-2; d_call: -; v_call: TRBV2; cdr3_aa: CASSYRDPNYGYTF; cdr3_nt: TGTGCCAGCAGCTACAGGGACCCTAACTATGGCTACACCTTC
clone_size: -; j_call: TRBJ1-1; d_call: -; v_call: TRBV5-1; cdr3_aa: CASSLTENTEAFF; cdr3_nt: TGCGCCAGCAGCTTGACCGAGAACACTGAAGCTTTCTTT
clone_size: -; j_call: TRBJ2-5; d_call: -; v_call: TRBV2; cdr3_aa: CASSEATLQTQYF; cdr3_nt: TGTGCCAGCAGTGAAGCGACTTTGCAGACCCAGTACTTC
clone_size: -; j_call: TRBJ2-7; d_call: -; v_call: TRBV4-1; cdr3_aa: CASSQDFGSTPPYEQYF; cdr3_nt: TGCGCCAGCAGCCAAGATTTCGGCTCCACACCTCCCTACGAGCAGTACTTC
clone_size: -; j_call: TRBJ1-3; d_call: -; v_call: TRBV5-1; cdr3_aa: CASSFSRGSGNTIYF; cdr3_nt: TGCGCCAGCAGCTTCAGCCGGGGCTCTGGAAACACCATATATTTT